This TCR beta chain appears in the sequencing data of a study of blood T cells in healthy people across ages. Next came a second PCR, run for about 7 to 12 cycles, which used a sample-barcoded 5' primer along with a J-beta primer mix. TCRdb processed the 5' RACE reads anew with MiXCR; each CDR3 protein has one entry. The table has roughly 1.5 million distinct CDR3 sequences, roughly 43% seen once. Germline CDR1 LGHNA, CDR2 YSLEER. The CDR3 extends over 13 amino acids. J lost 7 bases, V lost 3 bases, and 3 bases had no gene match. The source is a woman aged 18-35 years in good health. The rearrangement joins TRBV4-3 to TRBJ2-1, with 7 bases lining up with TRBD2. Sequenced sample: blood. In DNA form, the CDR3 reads TGCGCCAGCAGCCAGGGGGGGTTTAATGAGCAGTTCTTC. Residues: CASSQGGFNEQFF.